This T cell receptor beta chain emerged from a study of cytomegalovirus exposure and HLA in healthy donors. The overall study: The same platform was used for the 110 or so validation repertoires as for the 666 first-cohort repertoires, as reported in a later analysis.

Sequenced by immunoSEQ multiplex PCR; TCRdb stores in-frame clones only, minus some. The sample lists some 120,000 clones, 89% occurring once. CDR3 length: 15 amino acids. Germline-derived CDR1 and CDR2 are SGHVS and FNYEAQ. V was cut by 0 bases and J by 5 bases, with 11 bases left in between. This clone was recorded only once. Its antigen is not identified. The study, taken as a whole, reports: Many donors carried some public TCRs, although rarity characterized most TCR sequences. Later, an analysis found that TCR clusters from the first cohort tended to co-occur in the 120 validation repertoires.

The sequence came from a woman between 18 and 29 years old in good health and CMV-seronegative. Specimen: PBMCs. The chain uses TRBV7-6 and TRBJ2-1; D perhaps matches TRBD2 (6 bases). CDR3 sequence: CASSLAEWGDNEQFF. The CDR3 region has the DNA TGTGCCAGCAGCTTAGCCGAGTGGGGGGACAATGAGCAGTTCTTC.